This T cell receptor (beta chain) was captured by sequencing in a study of T cells in Graves' hyperthyroidism and ophthalmopathy. Findings of the study overall: Ophthalmopathy onset followed model prediction by a median approximately 7 months. Also found in blood were most expanded thyroid clonotypes above 0.001.

Amplified TCR beta CDR3 regions derived from RNA transcripts. A set of HTBI primers served as the primers for a first-round RT-PCR of the TCR CDR3. Each CDR3 protein is one row after TCRdb ran MiXCR on the multiplex PCR reads. The data hold hundreds of thousands of distinct CDR3 sequences, with 38% observed a single time. This clonotype appeared many times. The target antigen is unknown. Sequencing was carried out using blood. The sequence came from a man aged 18 to 29 with Graves' hyperthyroidism.

CDR3 coding DNA: TGTGCCAGCAGTATGGGACAGGGTAACACTGAAGCTTTCTTT. Amino acid sequence: CASSMGQGNTEAFF. The V and J genes are TRBV2 and TRBJ1-1, with 9 positions matching TRBD1. V was clipped by 5 bases and J by 2 bases; unmatched bases: 3. The germline V gene has CDR1 SNHLY and CDR2 FYNNEI. The length of the CDR3 is 14 residues.